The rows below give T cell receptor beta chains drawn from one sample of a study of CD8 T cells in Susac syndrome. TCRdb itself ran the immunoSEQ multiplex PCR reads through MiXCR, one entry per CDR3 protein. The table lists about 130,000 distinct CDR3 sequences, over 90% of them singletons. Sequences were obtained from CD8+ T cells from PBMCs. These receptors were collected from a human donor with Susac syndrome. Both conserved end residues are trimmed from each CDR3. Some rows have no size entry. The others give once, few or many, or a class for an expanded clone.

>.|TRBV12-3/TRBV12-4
ASSLAGDWQQY
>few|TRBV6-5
ACAASGPETQY
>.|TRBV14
ASSPPLNTGELF
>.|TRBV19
ASTDAGELF
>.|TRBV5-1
ASSDPDGYT
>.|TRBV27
ASSSGPNYEQY
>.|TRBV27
ASSLYSGTGGNGEQY
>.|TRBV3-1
ASSQDEAGGPGTDTQY
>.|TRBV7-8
AAGLSGTDTQY
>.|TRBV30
AWMGGNRGLSSGANVLT
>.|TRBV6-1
ASSDVIYEQY
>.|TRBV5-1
ASSLTQGGASTDTQY
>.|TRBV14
ASSQAGQDLSYGYT
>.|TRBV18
ASSPAGRFEQY
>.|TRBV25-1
ASSEYFASGRNTGELF
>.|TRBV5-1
ASTPRTVEETQY
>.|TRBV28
ASRRGEAGYNEQF
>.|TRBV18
ASSDEAYEQY
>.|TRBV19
ASSKPLAGTDEQY
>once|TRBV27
ASNPIGGRNTEAF
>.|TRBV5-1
ASSLVSGQTFQETQY
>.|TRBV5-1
ASSFGTGSDQPQH
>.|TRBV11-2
ASSLDTPQETQY
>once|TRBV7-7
ASSHTTGAGEQF
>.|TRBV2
ASSGGAGDEQY
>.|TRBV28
ASSYRDRAGNEQF
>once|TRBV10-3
AIRSDGGNYNEQF
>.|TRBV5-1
ASITEYGYT